These 18 T cell receptor beta chains were all obtained from the same sample, sequenced in a study of cytomegalovirus exposure and HLA in healthy donors (dated 2017 in TCRdb). Receptors were amplified or captured by the immunoSEQ multiplex PCR assay. For the multiplex PCR, a mixture combining 60 forward primers for TCR Vbeta segments and 13 reverse primers for TCR Jbeta segments was used. As stored in TCRdb, this immuneACCESS dataset retains in-frame rearrangements with V and J assigned. A fraction of the clones does not appear; measured against another copy, unresolved V genes explain less than half of the discrepancy, and the remainder lacks a known reason. Recorded for this sample are more than 80,000 clones; over 70% of them occurred a single time. Together, the top ten hold 2.5% to 3.5% of the sample. The material sequenced was PBMCs. These receptors were obtained from a male donor in good health and CMV-seropositive.

This chain uses TRBV30 with TRBJ1-5; no reliable D call. V lost 0 bases, J lost 7 bases, and 10 bases lay in between. The CDR3 extends over 13 amino acids. The germline gives CDR1 GTSNPN, CDR2 SVGIG (reference sequence). The CDR3 is CAWSVRSSQPQHF. Here the CDR3 DNA reads TGTGCCTGGAGTGTCAGGTCATCGCAGCCCCAGCATTTT.

DNA for the CDR3: TGTGCCAGCAGCTCCCGGGACAGGGGGCGCGGAGAGACCCAGTACTTC. As protein: CASSSRDRGRGETQYF. V usage is TRBV11-1 and J usage is TRBJ2-5, with 12 positions matching TRBD1. Germline CDR1 reads SGHAT; CDR2 reads FQDESV (reference sequence). This CDR3 is built from 16 residues. V dropped 4 bases and J dropped 4; count of bases not matched to a gene: 7.

The chain couples TRBV7-2 to TRBJ1-5; D is possibly TRBD1 (6 bases). V lost 1 base and J 4 bases, leaving 17 bases between the germline ends. Per germline, CDR1 SGHTA and CDR2 FQGNSA. CDR3 size: 17 residues. As DNA, the CDR3 is TGTGCCAGCAGCTTAGAGGACAGCCATCATAGAAATCAGCCCCAGCATTTT. It yields the protein CASSLEDSHHRNQPQHF.

This chain joins TRBV5-6 and TRBJ2-7; 9 nucleotides match TRBD2. Trimming at V came to 0 bases and at J to 4 bases, leaving 5 bases not matched to a gene. Per germline, CDR1 SGHDT and CDR2 YYEEEE. The CDR3 runs 15 residues. CDR3 region: CASSLGGLAGYEQYF. CDR3 coding DNA: TGTGCCAGCAGCTTGGGGGGACTAGCTGGTTACGAGCAGTACTTC.

This clone was counted a single time. The rearrangement links TRBV29-1 to TRBJ1-1; D may be TRBD1 (5 bases). V was cut by 7 bases and J by 6 bases, with 12 bases left in between. This CDR3 contains 11 residues. Germline V gene lookup returns CDR1 SQVTM and CDR2 ANQGSEA. The CDR3 spells CSAREVPEAFF. CDR3 nucleotides: TGCAGCGCCAGGGAAGTCCCTGAAGCTTTCTTT.

This sequence joins TRBV4-1 and TRBJ2-7, with D tentatively TRBD2 (5 bases). There are 14 residues in the CDR3. Germline values: CDR1 MGHRA, CDR2 YSYEKL. The V and J ends lost 3 bases and 6 bases respectively, with 15 bases between them. CDR3 nucleotides: TGCGCCAGCAGCCAGGATTCGGGGATCAGCGAGCAGTACTTC. Its translation is CASSQDSGISEQYF.

This clone turned up a few times. CDR3 nucleotide sequence: TGTGCCAGCAGCTCTCTAGCGGGGGATGGGGATACGCAGTATTTT. Protein product: CASSSLAGDGDTQYF. This chain joins TRBV5-6 and TRBJ2-3, with 10 bases identical to TRBD2. There are 15 residues in the CDR3. Losses at the gene ends were 3 bases for V and 6 bases for J; bases not matched to a gene: 7. The germline CDR1 and CDR2 sequences are SGHDT and YYEEEE.

This clone was seen only once. The rearrangement uses TRBV29-1 and TRBJ2-1; 8 nucleotides align to TRBD1. The V gene's germline CDR1 is SQVTM and CDR2 ANQGSEA. Trimming at V came to 5 bases and at J to 5 bases, leaving 5 bases not matched to a gene. The CDR3 is 13 residues long. CDR3 sequence (DNA): TGCAGCGTTTCGGACAGGGCCCACAATGAGCAGTTCTTC. Amino acid sequence: CSVSDRAHNEQFF.

There are a few counts of this clone. V gene TRBV5-6 combines with J gene TRBJ2-6, with TRBD1 as a possible D gene (7 bases). V was pared by 2 bases and J by 0 bases, with 12 bases between. CDR1 and CDR2 from the germline V gene are SGHDT and YYEEEE. The CDR3 covers 17 residues. The CDR3 sequence is CASSFAGQLSGANVLTF. The DNA for the CDR3 is TGTGCCAGCAGCTTTGCGGGACAGCTCTCTGGGGCCAACGTCCTGACTTTC. The variable domain in full, completed from reference TRBV5-6 and TRBJ2-6, reads DAGVTQSPTHLIKTRGQQVTLRCSPKSGHDTVSWYQQALGQGPQFIFQYYEEEERQRGNFPDRFSGHQFPNYSSELNVNALLLGDSALYLCASSFAGQLSGANVLTFGAGSRLTVL.

This clone was picked up a small number of times. This chain links TRBV5-1 with TRBJ1-2; 7 nucleotides agree with TRBD1. J lost 4 bases, V lost 3 bases, and 9 bases had no gene match. Germline loops: CDR1 SGHRS, CDR2 YFSETQ. The CDR3 contains 15 residues. CDR3 sequence reads: CASSSTQGTSYGYTF. Written as DNA, the CDR3 is TGCGCCAGCAGCTCGACACAGGGGACTAGCTATGGCTACACCTTC.

The chain has TRBV6-5 and TRBJ2-7; a possible D gene is TRBD1 (5 bases). V was clipped by 4 bases and J by 5 bases, with 15 bases between them. Germline V gene data show CDR1 as MNHEY and CDR2 as SVGAGI. The CDR3 has 14 amino acids. CDR3 sequence (DNA): TGTGCCAGCAGTTTTGGGCAGGGCGGTGACGAGCAGTACTTC. It yields the protein CASSFGQGGDEQYF.

The gene calls are TRBV5-4 and TRBJ2-1; 12 nucleotides line up with TRBD2. There are 15 residues in the CDR3. The V segment lost 5 bases and the J segment 7 bases; nucleotides outside the gene matches: 7. CDR1 SGHNT and CDR2 YYREEE come from the germline V gene (reference sequence). The CDR3 nucleotides are TGTGCCAGCAGATCCGCTAGCGGGGGGGAGAATGAGCAGTTCTTC. The encoded protein is CASRSASGGENEQFF.

This chain connects TRBV27 to TRBJ2-7; tentatively, D is TRBD1 (5 bases). The CDR3 sequence is 13 residues long. V was clipped by 5 bases and J by 5 bases, with 13 bases between them. Germline CDR1 MNHEY, CDR2 SMNVEV (reference sequence). The CDR3 coding sequence is TGTGCCAGCAGTACCTCAGGGTTCCACGAGCAGTACTTC. Translated: CASSTSGFHEQYF.

This clone came up a few times. The rearrangement links TRBV19 to TRBJ1-1; 11 bases agree with TRBD1. Germline-derived CDR1 and CDR2 are LNHDA and SQIVND (reference sequence). The V gene end was trimmed by 4 bases and the J gene end by 4 bases; junction bases not matched to a gene: 14. The CDR3 runs to 18 residues. CDR3 sequence (DNA): TGTGCCAGTAGTAGGACCCCCGGGACAGGGGGTAGTGTCACTGAAGCTTTCTTT. Encoded protein: CASSRTPGTGGSVTEAFF.

The chain combines TRBV6-5 with TRBJ2-7; maybe TRBD1 (5 bases). The CDR3 length is 15 residues. Trimming shortened V by 8 bases and J by 0 bases, and 17 bases separated the two germline ends. Germline CDR1 is MNHEY and CDR2 is SVGAGI. The CDR3 DNA reads as TGTGCCAGCGGCAGGGTGCCCCCTTCCTCCTACGAGCAGTACTTC. Residues: CASGRVPPSSYEQYF.

This rearrangement joins TRBV10-2 to TRBJ1-2, with D perhaps TRBD1 (6 bases). The CDR3 spans 15 residues. Deletions cut 3 bases from V and 0 bases from J, with 11 bases between. Germline CDR1 and CDR2: WSHSY and SAAADI. Here the CDR3 DNA reads TGCGCCAGCAGTGACAGGGGCCGAGCTAACTATGGCTACACCTTC. Translated, it gives CASSDRGRANYGYTF.

The chain couples TRBV9 to TRBJ2-3; 9 bases are shared with TRBD2. This CDR3 is 18 amino acids long. J gave up 0 bases and V 4 bases, and 12 bases lay outside the gene matches. The V gene's germline CDR1 is SGDLS and CDR2 YYNGEE. The CDR3 region is CASSPATSGGLSTDTQYF. CDR3 DNA sequence: TGTGCCAGCAGCCCCGCGACTAGCGGAGGCCTCAGCACAGATACGCAGTATTTT.

A few counts support this clone. This sequence joins TRBV2 and TRBJ1-1, with 7 bases that match TRBD1. The CDR3 loop spans 13 amino acids. The junction had 5 bases not matched to a gene; V was cut back by 10 bases and J by 0 bases. Germline V gene sequence: CDR1 SNHLY, CDR2 FYNNEI. This chain's CDR3 is CATGTELNTEAFF. For the CDR3, the DNA is TGTGCCACCGGGACAGAGTTGAACACTGAAGCTTTCTTT.